One sample yielded the 24 T cell receptor beta chains listed below, sequenced in a study of T cell responses to AZD1222 COVID-19 vaccine (dated by TCRdb to about 2021). Interpreted using the paper, the time point label stands for: baseline before first vaccination. Library method: the immunoSEQ multiplex PCR assay. TCRdb stores this immuneACCESS table with in-frame sequences only. Part of the clones is absent; in the studies checked, under half of the shortfall reflects unresolved V genes, and no reason is known for the rest. The sample table records approximately 79,000 clones; around 86% of these occur just once. In total, the top ten clones hold about 7.5% of the sample. The specimen comprised peripheral blood, sampled on day 0 of AZD1222 vaccination. The receptors here all came from an adult in good health.

This clone was detected only once. The chain employs TRBV12-3 or TRBV12-4 and TRBJ2-1, with TRBD1 matching over 9 bases. The length of the CDR3 is 12 residues. Germline trimming cut 6 bases from V and 15 bases from J; bases unmatched to any gene: 9. The CDR3 coding sequence is TGTGCCAGCAGAACGGGACAGGGTATGACGTTCTTC. This codes for CASRTGQGMTFF.

The CDR3 DNA reads as TGTGCCAGCAGTTCTAGACCCGGCTACACCTTC. Its translation: CASSSRPGYTF. The chain has TRBV28 and TRBJ1-2; D unresolved. This CDR3 is built from 11 residues. The V gene's germline CDR1 is MDHEN and CDR2 SYDVKM. V lost 4 bases, J lost 8 bases, and 8 bases lay in between.

The rearrangement links TRBV9 to TRBJ2-3, with D perhaps assigned TRBD1 or TRBD2 (6 bases each). Germline V gene data show CDR1 as SGDLS and CDR2 as YYNGEE. The CDR3 has 16 amino acids. V was pared by 4 bases and J by 3 bases, with 18 bases between. CDR3 sequence reads: CASSPRGGRITDTQYF. The CDR3 DNA reads TGTGCCAGCAGCCCCCGAGGGGGGAGAATAACAGATACGCAGTATTTT.

The chain has TRBV19 and TRBJ2-1; D remains ambiguous. The V and J ends lost 6 bases and 6 bases respectively, with 9 bases between them. The CDR3 has 12 residues. Germline V gene sequence: CDR1 LNHDA, CDR2 SQIVND (reference sequence). This CDR3 reads CASSVGVNEQFF. The CDR3 coding sequence is TGTGCCAGTAGCGTTGGCGTCAATGAGCAGTTCTTC. Full variable domain (missing parts from reference TRBV19 and TRBJ2-1): DGGITQSPKYLFRKEGQNVTLSCEQNLNHDAMYWYRQDPGQGLRLIYYSQIVNDFQKGDIAEGYSVSREKKESFPLTVTSAQKNPTAFYLCASSVGVNEQFFGPGTRLTVL.

The J gene is TRBJ2-5, the V gene TRBV5-1; tentatively, D is TRBD1 (7 bases). The V gene's germline CDR1 is SGHRS and CDR2 YFSETQ. The V end was cut by 3 bases, the J end by 8 bases, with 14 bases between. This CDR3 region has 13 residues. CDR3: CASSYDGGGTQYF. CDR3 nucleotide sequence: TGCGCCAGCAGCTACGACGGAGGGGGCACCCAGTACTTC.

This clone was observed a few times. V gene TRBV28 combines with J gene TRBJ1-5; 9 nucleotides match TRBD1. V lost 6 bases and J lost 5; bases outside the gene matches: 5. This CDR3 contains 14 residues. CDR1 and CDR2 (germline): MDHEN, SYDVKM. The CDR3 loop is CASRHTGGYQPQHF. The CDR3 DNA is TGTGCCAGCAGGCATACAGGGGGCTATCAGCCCCAGCATTTT.

The chain is built from TRBV5-1 and TRBJ1-1; D not certain. Germline CDR1 is SGHRS and CDR2 is YFSETQ. Trimming shortened V by 3 bases and J by 6 bases, and 18 bases separated the two germline ends. The CDR3 has 15 amino acids. CDR3 amino acids: CASSYLSPVESEAFF. Here the CDR3 DNA reads TGCGCCAGCAGCTACCTTTCCCCGGTGGAGTCTGAAGCTTTCTTT.

This sequence joins TRBV27 and TRBJ2-7, with TRBD1 matching over 9 bases. The CDR3 extends over 14 amino acids. J was trimmed by 4 bases and V by 2 bases; bases with no gene match: 3. CDR1 is MNHEY, CDR2 SMNVEV, per germline (reference sequence). The CDR3 sequence: CASSLVQGAYEQYF. The CDR3 nucleotides are TGTGCCAGCAGTTTAGTACAGGGGGCTTACGAGCAGTACTTC.

There are a few counts of this clone. The chain combines TRBV9 with TRBJ1-4; D may be TRBD1 (6 bases). There are 15 residues in the CDR3. Looked up from germline, CDR1 is SGDLS and CDR2 is YYNGEE. The V end was cut by 3 bases, the J end by 4 bases, with 13 bases between. CDR3 protein: CASSATGLYNEKLFF. The DNA of the CDR3 is TGTGCCAGCAGCGCCACAGGGCTCTATAATGAAAAACTGTTTTTT.

The rearrangement links TRBV6-6 to TRBJ1-5; D is unclear. The CDR3 spans 15 residues. Germline loops: CDR1 MNHNY, CDR2 SVGAGI (reference sequence). The V end was cut by 0 bases, the J end by 1 base, with 7 bases between. CDR3: CASSYSGGSNQPQHF. In DNA form, the CDR3 reads TGTGCCAGCAGTTACTCTGGAGGCAGCAATCAGCCCCAGCATTTT.

This rearrangement joins TRBV28 to TRBJ2-5; 9 bases fit TRBD1. Trimming removed 6 bases from V and 2 bases from J; junction bases left unmatched: 7. This CDR3 comprises 15 residues. Germline values: CDR1 MDHEN, CDR2 SYDVKM. CDR3 in DNA: TGTGCCAGCAGAACAACAGGGGGCTATCAAGAGACCCAGTACTTC. Its translation is CASRTTGGYQETQYF.

V is TRBV7-3 and J is TRBJ2-2; no firm D call. This CDR3 region has 15 residues. The germline V gene has CDR1 SGHTA and CDR2 FQGTGA. Trimming shortened V by 5 bases and J by 1 base, and 11 bases separated the two germline ends. The CDR3 region is CASSPLVMNTGELFF. The CDR3 DNA follows: TGTGCCAGCAGCCCCCTGGTAATGAACACCGGGGAGCTGTTTTTT.

The genes are TRBV2 and TRBJ2-5; weak D call: TRBD2 (6 bases). CDR3 size: 15 residues. With 0 bases removed from V and 5 bases from J, the gap between germline ends came to 13 bases. The germline CDR1 and CDR2 sequences are SNHLY and FYNNEI. CDR3 in DNA: TGTGCCAGCAGTGAAGCAGGAGGGGACGGGGAGACCCAGTACTTC. Its protein is CASSEAGGDGETQYF.

This chain uses TRBV7-6 with TRBJ2-7; 9 bases match TRBD2. In germline, CDR1 is SGHVS, CDR2 FNYEAQ. V lost 2 bases and J lost 0; bases outside the gene matches: 8. The CDR3 runs to 17 residues. The CDR3 DNA reads as TGTGCCAGCAGCTTATCAGCGACTAGCGGAGCCTCCTACGAGCAGTACTTC. Translating gives CASSLSATSGASYEQYF.

The chain has TRBV3-1 (or the pseudogene TRBV3-2) and TRBJ1-2; no reliable D call. Germline CDR1 is LGHDT and CDR2 is YNNKEL (reference sequence). The CDR3 loop spans 16 amino acids. V lost 5 bases and J 4 bases, leaving 20 bases between the germline ends. The CDR3 protein is CASSSHPSGGSYGYTF. The CDR3 coding sequence is TGTGCCAGCAGCTCCCACCCATCCGGTGGCAGCTATGGCTACACCTTC.

The V and J genes are TRBV18 and TRBJ2-1, with D possibly matching TRBD2 (5 bases). Trimming cost V 1 base and J 0 bases, with 10 bases left between them. The CDR3 loop spans 16 amino acids. From germline, CDR1 is KGHSH and CDR2 LQKENI. The CDR3 DNA reads TGTGCCAGCTCACCACTTAGCGTGAGCTCCTACAATGAGCAGTTCTTC. This gives the protein CASSPLSVSSYNEQFF.

The chain recombines TRBV27 with TRBJ1-1, with TRBD1 as a possible D gene (6 bases). V gave up 5 bases and J gave up 4 bases, with 14 bases separating them. Germline V CDR1 and CDR2: MNHEY, SMNVEV (reference sequence). The CDR3 covers 14 residues. CDR3 coding DNA: TGTGCCAGCAGTGCAAGGGGGGGTGGCACTGAAGCTTTCTTT. It codes for CASSARGGGTEAFF.

The chain combines TRBV29-1 with TRBJ2-2, with D unclear. CDR1 SQVTM and CDR2 ANQGSEA come from the germline V gene. Trimming pared 3 bases from V and 7 bases from J, leaving 3 bases between. This CDR3 spans 10 amino acids. CDR3 bases: TGCAGCGTTGATAGCGGGGAGCTGTTTTTT. This gives the protein CSVDSGELFF.

This clone was seen just once. The J gene is TRBJ1-3, the V gene TRBV30; weak D call: TRBD1 (5 bases). Germline CDR1 reads GTSNPN; CDR2 reads SVGIG (reference sequence). The CDR3 has 12 amino acids. V dropped 8 bases and J dropped 2 bases, with 10 bases sitting between them. CDR3: CARGGAGNTIYF. CDR3 sequence (DNA): TGTGCCCGGGGGGGTGCTGGAAACACCATATATTTT.

The chain employs TRBV5-6 and TRBJ1-4; 8 nucleotides align to TRBD1. CDR3 size: 19 residues. The V gene end was trimmed by 0 bases and the J gene end by 0 bases; junction bases not matched to a gene: 10. CDR1 and CDR2 (germline): SGHDT, YYEEEE. The CDR3: CASSLGPGQEFPTNEKLFF. CDR3 coding DNA: TGTGCCAGCAGCTTGGGTCCGGGACAGGAGTTCCCAACTAATGAAAAACTGTTTTTT.

The chain has TRBV7-8 and TRBJ2-6; D not resolved. The CDR3 spans 16 residues. With 0 bases removed from V and 0 bases from J, the gap between germline ends came to 6 bases. CDR1 is SGHVS, CDR2 FQNEAQ, per germline. The CDR3: CASSLAYSSGANVLTF. The CDR3, as DNA: TGTGCCAGCAGCTTAGCCTACAGCTCTGGGGCCAACGTCCTGACTTTC.

The CDR3 here is CASSQPGQGYNEQFF. The CDR3 DNA reads TGCGCCAGCAGCCAGCCGGGACAGGGCTACAATGAGCAGTTCTTC. J is TRBJ2-1 and V is TRBV4-1; TRBD1 aligns across 9 bases. Germline V gene sequence: CDR1 MGHRA, CDR2 YSYEKL. The trim removed 3 bases at V and 3 bases at J, leaving 3 bases unmatched. The length of the CDR3 is 15 residues.

V usage is TRBV11-3 and J usage is TRBJ1-1; D ambiguous. With 0 bases removed from V and 3 bases from J, the gap between germline ends came to 5 bases. The CDR3 consists of 13 residues. The germline gives CDR1 SGHNT, CDR2 YENEEA. For the CDR3, the DNA is TGTGCCAGCAGCTTAGATCCTTACACTGAAGCTTTCTTT. It yields the protein CASSLDPYTEAFF.

The chain uses TRBV7-9 and TRBJ2-3, with D hard to call. This CDR3 has 13 amino acids. From germline, CDR1 is SEHNR and CDR2 FQNEAQ (reference sequence). The V end lost 5 bases, the J end lost 0 bases, and 6 bases lay between the germline ends. The CDR3 DNA reads TGTGCCAGCAGCCCCGGGAGCACAGATACGCAGTATTTT. Translated: CASSPGSTDTQYF.